This paragraph covers one T cell receptor (beta chain) sequence. Its antigen is unidentified. These donors were members of the roughly 120-subject validation cohort, a group separate from the roughly 670-subject first cohort. Sequencing was performed with immunoSEQ multiplex PCR; in TCRdb, only in-frame clones are kept and a portion is missing. The table records over 85,000 clones, approximately 89% of them present only once. This specimen comes from a study of cytomegalovirus exposure and HLA in healthy donors. The wider study: The same platform as the approximately 700 first-cohort repertoires was used for the 110 or so validation repertoires, a later analysis reported.

Germline-derived CDR1 and CDR2 are MDHEN and SYDVKM. V lost 6 bases and J lost 5, with 19 bases in between. CDR3 length: 15 residues. Findings and limits, study-wide: One later analysis, an examination of the 120 or so validation repertoires, found that first-cohort TCR clusters tended to co-occur in them.

This chain connects TRBV28 to TRBJ1-2, with D possibly being TRBD1 (6 bases). This sequence was found in a woman younger than 30 in good health and CMV-seronegative. Sample: PBMCs. The DNA for the CDR3 is TGTGCCAGCAGCCATATACAGGGTAGGGCGTATGGCTACACCTTC. Translation: CASSHIQGRAYGYTF.